These T cell receptor beta chains were read from a single sample in a study of cytomegalovirus exposure and HLA in healthy donors. Only in-frame clones appear in the TCRdb table, and some are missing; sequencing was by immunoSEQ multiplex PCR. The sample lists 85,000 to 130,000 clones, more than 75% occurring once. Sequenced sample: PBMCs. These receptor sequences come from a woman aged 45-59 years in good health and CMV-seropositive. CDR3s include the opening cysteine and the closing phenylalanine or tryptophan. Each record gives: J gene, D gene, V gene, clone size, CDR3 protein, CDR3 DNA. A D gene is named only where the DNA matches it firmly. Not every row has a clone size; where given, it reads once, few, many or a size class.

TRBJ1-2,TRBD1,TRBV9,.,CASSASGTGILYGYTF,TGTGCCAGCAGCGCGTCCGGGACAGGGATCTTATACGGCTACACCTTC
TRBJ2-1,.,TRBV7-9,.,CASSSDLLSSYNEQFF,TGTGCCAGCAGCTCCGACTTACTGAGCTCCTACAATGAGCAGTTCTTC
TRBJ2-7,TRBD2,TRBV5-6,.,CASSLLSGGFSSYEQYF,TGTGCCAGCAGCTTGTTAAGCGGGGGGTTTAGCTCCTACGAGCAGTACTTC
TRBJ1-2,.,TRBV30,.,CAWGRNYGYTF,TGTGCCTGGGGCCGTAACTATGGCTACACCTTC
TRBJ1-3,.,TRBV7-6,.,CASSSAGDTGNTIYF,TGTGCCAGCAGCTCCGCAGGGGACACTGGAAACACCATATATTTT
TRBJ1-1,.,TRBV5-1,few,CASSPGTGNTEAFF,TGCGCCAGCAGCCCTGGTACAGGGAACACTGAAGCTTTCTTT
TRBJ2-2,.,TRBV19,.,CASSEGVITNTGELFF,TGTGCCAGTAGTGAAGGGGTCATCACGAACACCGGGGAGCTGTTTTTT
TRBJ2-7,TRBD2,TRBV6-5,.,CASSYETSGSYEQYF,TGTGCCAGCAGTTACGAGACTAGCGGATCCTACGAGCAGTACTTC
TRBJ2-7,.,TRBV30,few,CAWSVGGSSYEQYF,TGTGCCTGGAGTGTTGGAGGGAGCTCCTACGAGCAGTACTTC
TRBJ1-6,TRBD1,TRBV5-1,few,CASRPTTAGQGNSPLHF,TGCGCCAGCAGACCGACCACCGCGGGACAGGGGAATTCACCCCTCCACTTT
TRBJ1-1,.,TRBV27,.,CASRSSLNTEAFF,TGTGCCAGCAGGTCCTCGTTGAACACTGAAGCTTTCTTT
TRBJ1-2,.,TRBV6-5,.,CASSPGRAYGYTF,TGTGCCAGCAGCCCGGGCAGGGCCTATGGCTACACCTTC
TRBJ1-5,TRBD1,TRBV11-2,.,CASSTGPYSNQPQHF,TGTGCCAGTTCGACAGGGCCTTATAGCAATCAGCCCCAGCATTTT
TRBJ2-7,.,TRBV6-1,.,CASNLPTGTSEQYF,TGTGCCAGCAATCTACCGACAGGCACGAGCGAGCAGTACTTC
TRBJ1-1,TRBD1,TRBV25-1,.,CASSDRPGGGTEAFF,TGTGCCAGCAGTGACCGCCCAGGGGGCGGCACTGAAGCTTTCTTT
TRBJ1-2,TRBD1,TRBV19,.,CASSPGTATNYGYTF,TGTGCCAGTAGTCCGGGGACAGCAACTAACTATGGCTACACCTTC
TRBJ2-5,TRBD2,TRBV5-6,.,CASGLAGPPYQETQYF,TGTGCCAGCGGACTAGCGGGGCCCCCTTACCAAGAGACCCAGTACTTC
TRBJ2-7,.,TRBV15,.,CATSHGANEQYF,TGTGCCACAAGCCACGGAGCCAACGAGCAGTACTTC
TRBJ2-2,.,TRBV10-3,.,CAISELDTGELFF,TGTGCCATCAGTGAGTTAGACACCGGGGAGCTGTTTTTT
TRBJ2-3,TRBD2,TRBV15,.,CATSTRLAGSTDTQYF,TGTGCCACCAGCACGCGACTAGCGGGAAGCACAGATACGCAGTATTTT
TRBJ1-4,.,TRBV18,.,CASSFRQPTNEKLFF,TGTGCCAGCTCTTTCAGACAGCCAACTAATGAAAAACTGTTTTTT
TRBJ1-5,.,TRBV30,.,CAWGGQGNQPQHF,TGTGCCTGGGGAGGTCAGGGGAATCAGCCCCAGCATTTT
TRBJ1-1,TRBD1,TRBV19,.,CASSIVGQGPDTEAFF,TGTGCCAGTAGTATTGTGGGACAGGGACCCGACACTGAAGCTTTCTTT
TRBJ1-1,TRBD1,TRBV10-3,.,CAISDMGQGATEAFF,TGTGCCATCAGTGATATGGGACAGGGGGCCACTGAAGCTTTCTTT
TRBJ1-5,.,TRBV15,.,CATSRDTGRYQPQHF,TGTGCCACCAGCAGAGATACAGGGCGTTATCAGCCCCAGCATTTT
TRBJ2-7,TRBD1,TRBV10-3,few,CAIGGTGVAHEQYF,TGTGCCATCGGTGGGACAGGGGTGGCCCACGAGCAGTACTTC
TRBJ1-4,TRBD1,TRBV14,.,CASSSVGGQGREKLFF,TGTGCCAGCAGCTCCGTGGGGGGACAGGGACGCGAAAAACTGTTTTTT
TRBJ1-2,.,TRBV6-5,.,CASTRGGEGYGYTF,TGTGCCAGCACGAGAGGAGGGGAGGGCTATGGCTACACCTTC
TRBJ2-1,TRBD2,TRBV11-1,.,CASSLRTSGPLYNEQFF,TGTGCCAGCAGCTTGAGGACTAGCGGGCCCCTTTACAATGAGCAGTTCTTC
TRBJ2-5,.,TRBV14,.,CASSPLRGETQYF,TGTGCCAGCAGTCCCTTGCGGGGTGAGACCCAGTACTTC
TRBJ2-1,TRBD2,TRBV5-4,.,CASSLAGLAGGPDEQFF,TGTGCCAGCAGCTTGGCGGGACTAGCGGGAGGGCCTGATGAGCAGTTCTTC
TRBJ2-3,TRBD2,TRBV7-8,once,CASSLGSSGRTDTQYF,TGTGCCAGCAGCTTAGGGTCTAGCGGGCGCACAGATACGCAGTATTTT
TRBJ2-3,TRBD2,TRBV29-1,.,CSVGWGGGAPSTDTQYF,TGCAGCGTTGGGTGGGGCGGGGGGGCTCCTAGCACAGATACGCAGTATTTT
TRBJ2-7,.,TRBV27,once,CASSLTGNEQYF,TGTGCCAGCAGCCTGACGGGGAACGAGCAGTACTTC
TRBJ1-1,.,TRBV6-1,.,CASRPPAGNTEAFF,TGTGCCAGCAGGCCCCCGGCGGGGAACACTGAAGCTTTCTTT
TRBJ1-1,TRBD1,TRBV5-6,.,CASSSSINRGTDTEAFF,TGTGCCAGCAGCTCGTCTATTAACAGGGGGACTGACACTGAAGCTTTCTTT
TRBJ1-1,TRBD1,TRBV7-9,.,CASSSNRGMNTEAFF,TGTGCCAGCAGCTCTAACAGGGGAATGAACACTGAAGCTTTCTTT
TRBJ1-2,.,TRBV19,few,CASSSLLTTNYGYTF,TGTGCCAGTAGTTCCCTCCTAACCACTAACTATGGCTACACCTTC
TRBJ2-1,TRBD2,TRBV7-9,.,CACAGLAGARNEQFF,TGTGCCTGTGCGGGACTAGCGGGAGCGAGGAATGAGCAGTTCTTC
TRBJ2-3,.,TRBV7-9,few,CSSSQSDTQYF,TGTTCCAGCAGCCAGTCAGATACGCAGTATTTT
TRBJ2-1,.,TRBV7-3,once,CASSSDNRAQFF,TGTGCCAGCAGCTCGGATAACAGGGCGCAGTTCTTC
TRBJ1-2,TRBD1,TRBV25-1,.,CASSGTGGYYGYTF,TGTGCCAGTTCCGGGACAGGGGGCTACTATGGCTACACCTTC
TRBJ1-2,.,TRBV7-9,.,CASSLAAGGYTF,TGTGCCAGCAGCTTAGCGGCGGGGGGCTACACCTTC
TRBJ2-1,TRBD2,TRBV7-3,.,CASSFQAGDANEQFF,TGTGCCAGCAGCTTTCAAGCGGGAGATGCTAATGAGCAGTTCTTC
TRBJ1-1,.,TRBV23-1,.,CASRPRGVDTEAFF,TGCGCCAGCAGACCACGGGGAGTGGACACTGAAGCTTTCTTT
TRBJ1-1,TRBD1,TRBV6-1,.,CASSVDRGDTEAFF,TGTGCCAGCAGTGTTGACAGGGGAGACACTGAAGCTTTCTTT
TRBJ1-5,TRBD1,TRBV30,.,CAWSYGDRTLYQPQHF,TGTGCCTGGAGTTACGGGGACAGGACATTATATCAGCCCCAGCATTTT
TRBJ1-1,TRBD1,TRBV19,.,CASSPRTGSVKGNTEAFF,TGTGCCAGTAGTCCTCGGACAGGTTCCGTGAAGGGGAACACTGAAGCTTTCTTT
TRBJ2-1,.,TRBV7-9,.,CASSQPGTHNEQFF,TGTGCCAGCAGCCAACCCGGGACACACAATGAGCAGTTCTTC
TRBJ1-1,TRBD1,TRBV7-9,.,CASSPTGARGTEAFF,TGTGCCAGCAGCCCTACAGGGGCCCGAGGCACTGAAGCTTTCTTT
TRBJ1-1,.,TRBV19,.,CASSPGLVFGNTEAFF,TGTGCCAGTAGTCCAGGGCTTGTTTTTGGGAACACTGAAGCTTTCTTT
TRBJ1-1,.,TRBV19,.,CASTYRGGTEAFF,TGTGCCAGTACGTATAGAGGGGGCACTGAAGCTTTCTTT
TRBJ1-4,TRBD1,TRBV7-3,.,CASSLTIGGQGIPEKLFF,TGTGCCAGCAGCTTAACGATAGGGGGACAGGGAATACCTGAAAAACTGTTTTTT